Listed below are T cell receptor beta chains from one sample, sequenced in a study of CD8 T cells in Susac syndrome. Using its own MiXCR run on the immunoSEQ multiplex PCR reads, TCRdb lists one record per CDR3 protein. The sample lists 100,000 or so distinct CDR3 sequences; under 95% were seen once. The sample taken for sequencing was CD8+ T cells from PBMCs. All receptors derive from a human donor in good health. Each CDR3 is given without its conserved first and last residue. Fields, in order: CDR3 length, V gene, CDR3 protein.

length: 11
V: TRBV25-1
CDR3: ASSGDEPYEQY

length: 11
V: TRBV9
CDR3: ASSVTLSGELF

length: 11
V: TRBV30
CDR3: AWTLAVYNEQF

length: 10
V: TRBV29-1
CDR3: SVTSGSYEQY

length: 14
V: TRBV29-1
CDR3: SGTGLAGGRADTQY

length: 11
V: TRBV9
CDR3: ASSPGGMNEQF

length: 10
V: TRBV10-3
CDR3: AIMKGANEQF

length: 13
V: TRBV5-1
CDR3: ASSSEAGASDTQY

length: 12
V: TRBV4-3
CDR3: ASSQGEGVRGYT

length: 13
V: TRBV5-1
CDR3: ASSLDRGTNYGYT

length: 14
V: TRBV7-2
CDR3: ASSPHREEPTDTQY

length: 13
V: TRBV7-2
CDR3: ASSLSRQGPYEQY

length: 13
V: TRBV7-2
CDR3: ASSPEAGVKNIQY

length: 14
V: TRBV5-1
CDR3: ASSLALAGLGDTQY

length: 12
V: TRBV12-3/TRBV12-4
CDR3: ASRKDTGNTEAF

length: 14
V: TRBV6-1
CDR3: ASSPTLAGSTDTQY

length: 10
V: TRBV2
CDR3: AGRQTNEKLF

length: 11
V: TRBV29-1
CDR3: SVTGLGNPEAF

length: 16
V: TRBV7-2
CDR3: ASSFRGMARSSGNTIY

length: 14
V: TRBV5-1
CDR3: ASSQGLAGVQETQY

length: 13
V: TRBV4-1
CDR3: ASSQDLRGTDTQY

length: 14
V: TRBV20-1
CDR3: SARGLSTRGSDTQY

length: 11
V: TRBV5-1
CDR3: ASSSGLSYGYT

length: 12
V: TRBV5-4
CDR3: ASSQEGSGETQY

length: 12
V: TRBV7-2
CDR3: ASSLAGTNEKLF

length: 13
V: TRBV5-1
CDR3: ASSTGTGKYNEQF

length: 13
V: TRBV7-9
CDR3: ASSLRQGYTGELF

length: 14
V: TRBV3-1
CDR3: ASQDSKTGWQETQY

length: 13
V: TRBV28
CDR3: ASSFRDSHNNEQF

length: 12
V: TRBV20-1
CDR3: SAELAGGRDTQY